This TCR beta chain was sequenced in a study of blood T cell repertoires in COVID-19. Only in-frame clones appear in the TCRdb table, and some are missing; sequencing was by immunoSEQ multiplex PCR. The sample carries some 240,000 clones, 75% to 90% recorded once. Trimming removed 5 bases at V and 1 base at J, with 17 bases between. This CDR3 comprises 16 residues. Germline CDR1 and CDR2: LNHDA and SQIVND (reference sequence). This clone has a handful of counts. Sequencing was performed on peripheral blood. The chain is built from TRBV19 and TRBJ1-2, with D unresolved. This receptor was taken from an older woman with active or convalescent COVID-19. The CDR3 protein is CASSEEAAVYNYGYTF. Written as DNA, the CDR3 is TGTGCCAGTAGTGAAGAGGCTGCAGTCTATAACTATGGCTACACCTTC.